This TCR beta chain was retrieved from a study of T cell responses to AZD1222 COVID-19 vaccine. This CDR3 is 17 amino acids long. The germline V gene encodes CDR1 MNHEY and CDR2 SMNVEV (reference sequence). After removal of 5 bases from V and 2 bases from J, the junction contained 10 bases not matched to a gene. Profiling relied on immunoSEQ multiplex PCR, and the TCRdb table lists in-frame clones only, not all of them. The table records about 120,000 clones, 90% of them present only once. The receptor comes from an adult who received the MenACWY meningococcal vaccine as a control. V and J are TRBV27 and TRBJ2-1, with 9 bases that match TRBD2. The material sequenced was peripheral blood, taken 28 days after the second dose of the MenACWY control vaccine. CDR3 loop: CASSPPRASGAYNEQFF. As DNA, the CDR3 is TGTGCCAGCAGTCCCCCCAGGGCTAGCGGGGCCTACAATGAGCAGTTCTTC.